This note documents a single T cell receptor (beta chain) sequence. Its antigen is unknown. Caucasian individuals from Russia who were healthy and aged about 6 to 95 acted as donors. Next came a second PCR, run for about 6 to 12 cycles, which used a sample-barcoded 5' primer along with a J-beta primer mix. TCRdb reprocessed the 5' RACE reads with MiXCR, giving one entry per CDR3 protein. The sample shows about 1,400,000 distinct CDR3 sequences, 42% of them seen only once. The data originate from a study of blood T cells in healthy people across ages. Notes on the study in general: The study lacked donor CMV status, which possibly confounded expanded clonotype changes.

Germline V CDR1 and CDR2: SEHNR, FQNEAQ (reference sequence). The CDR3 spans 16 residues. The chain is built from TRBV7-9 and TRBJ2-1, with 9 bases aligning to TRBD2. The DNA end lines up better with TRBJ2-7; the J call may be wrong. Sequencing was carried out using blood. The receptor was isolated from a woman aged 18 to 35 in good health. As DNA, the CDR3 is TGTGCCAGCAGCCCAGGGACTAGCTCCACCTACAATGAGCAGTACTTC. Protein product: CASSPGTSSTYNEQYF.